This is a list of T cell receptor beta chains from one sample in a study of T-cell reconstitution after alpha-beta-depleted transplantation in children. TCRdb recomputed calls from the PCR reads with MiXCR, one row per CDR3 protein. Here the sample spans roughly 300,000 distinct CDR3 sequences, 10% to 13% being singletons. The sample in question was PBMCs from the stem cell graft donor, obtained from the stem cell graft. Receptor source: a human donor who donated a stem cell graft to a child with acute lymphoblastic leukemia. Each CDR3 is given with its conserved first and last residue.

v_gene: TRBV20-1
CDR3aa: CSAGSGLAGVPSSYEQYF

v_gene: TRBV20-1
CDR3aa: CSATGTSGSYEQYF

v_gene: TRBV6-1
CDR3aa: CASSDPWKGRGNQPQHF

v_gene: TRBV7-9
CDR3aa: CASSLAWGRDTEAFF

v_gene: TRBV15
CDR3aa: CATSRLPPGPIYGYTF

v_gene: TRBV10-3
CDR3aa: CAISVGVEAFF

v_gene: TRBV12-3/TRBV12-4
CDR3aa: CASSWTGANEQYF

v_gene: TRBV12-3/TRBV12-4
CDR3aa: CASSLALGGRAAVLNEQFF

v_gene: TRBV20-1
CDR3aa: CSARWGVGSPNQPQHF

v_gene: TRBV20-1
CDR3aa: CSARDLAGVDTGELFF

v_gene: TRBV7-2
CDR3aa: CASSLAALAGNEQYF

v_gene: TRBV10-3
CDR3aa: CAISESSRDEQFF

v_gene: TRBV29-1
CDR3aa: CSVYPAGTYEQYF

v_gene: TRBV29-1
CDR3aa: CSVEQGASEQYF

v_gene: TRBV6-2/TRBV6-3
CDR3aa: CASSYGRRDTGELFF

v_gene: TRBV5-1
CDR3aa: CASSRDRGTLYGYTF

v_gene: TRBV7-9
CDR3aa: CASSSGQGRGYTF

v_gene: TRBV11-2
CDR3aa: CASSHIRGPLAKNSQYF

v_gene: TRBV27
CDR3aa: CASNSRGTGELFF

v_gene: TRBV6-4
CDR3aa: CASSRQSRGTGTDTQYF

v_gene: TRBV29-1
CDR3aa: CSMRNWMLGVNNEQFF

v_gene: TRBV3-1
CDR3aa: CASSQLRDQETQYF

v_gene: TRBV15
CDR3aa: CATSRSQETQYF

v_gene: TRBV3-1
CDR3aa: CASSQGSGGPNEQFF

v_gene: TRBV7-6
CDR3aa: CASSLWEKNEAFF

v_gene: TRBV3-1
CDR3aa: CASSRNPPTGAYEQYF

v_gene: TRBV6-5
CDR3aa: CASSFSGANTGELFF

v_gene: TRBV7-2
CDR3aa: CASSSGSGRRKNIQYF

v_gene: TRBV28
CDR3aa: CASSLSPGGPLGGELFF

v_gene: TRBV20-1
CDR3aa: CSARDFGTSGRNEQFF

v_gene: TRBV29-1
CDR3aa: CSATLAGGYEQYF

v_gene: TRBV7-8
CDR3aa: CASSLDSLRKKLFF

v_gene: TRBV12-3/TRBV12-4
CDR3aa: CASSSGPGGTGELFF

v_gene: TRBV4-1
CDR3aa: CASSTNPSYEQYF

v_gene: TRBV7-8
CDR3aa: CASSPAGTSGKNEQFF

v_gene: TRBV28
CDR3aa: CASSLPLISGQYF

v_gene: TRBV12-3/TRBV12-4
CDR3aa: CASSLESTGELFF

v_gene: TRBV3-1
CDR3aa: CASSLWETQYF

v_gene: TRBV3-1
CDR3aa: CASSQDGGLAGGRSDTQYF

v_gene: TRBV7-9
CDR3aa: CAIPAGFVYNEQFF

v_gene: TRBV6-4
CDR3aa: CASSDSTLGGYTF

v_gene: TRBV20-1
CDR3aa: CSARVPDSYNEQFF

v_gene: TRBV28
CDR3aa: CATIRRTSANQPQHF

v_gene: TRBV6-5
CDR3aa: CASSYSLDSPLHF

v_gene: TRBV27
CDR3aa: CAIPHRLAGGLPSYEQYF

v_gene: TRBV2
CDR3aa: CASSEFLASGRDEQFF

v_gene: TRBV20-1
CDR3aa: CSAREFRLIVPDTQYF

v_gene: TRBV7-8
CDR3aa: CASSLEGWEPQHF

v_gene: TRBV27
CDR3aa: CASSNRQANSPLHF

v_gene: TRBV11-2
CDR3aa: CASSLGGSWDTDTQYF

v_gene: TRBV18
CDR3aa: CASSPYLGGNEQYF

v_gene: TRBV30
CDR3aa: CAWTAQVRETQYF

v_gene: TRBV7-9
CDR3aa: CASSQAEVPSNEQFF

v_gene: TRBV4-3
CDR3aa: CASSQDRGTQETQYF

v_gene: TRBV12-3/TRBV12-4
CDR3aa: CASSFTANYGYTF

v_gene: TRBV12-3/TRBV12-4
CDR3aa: CASSFLLTGSGNTIYF

v_gene: TRBV28
CDR3aa: CASSETGYDQYF

v_gene: TRBV27
CDR3aa: CASSWWDSFTDTQHF